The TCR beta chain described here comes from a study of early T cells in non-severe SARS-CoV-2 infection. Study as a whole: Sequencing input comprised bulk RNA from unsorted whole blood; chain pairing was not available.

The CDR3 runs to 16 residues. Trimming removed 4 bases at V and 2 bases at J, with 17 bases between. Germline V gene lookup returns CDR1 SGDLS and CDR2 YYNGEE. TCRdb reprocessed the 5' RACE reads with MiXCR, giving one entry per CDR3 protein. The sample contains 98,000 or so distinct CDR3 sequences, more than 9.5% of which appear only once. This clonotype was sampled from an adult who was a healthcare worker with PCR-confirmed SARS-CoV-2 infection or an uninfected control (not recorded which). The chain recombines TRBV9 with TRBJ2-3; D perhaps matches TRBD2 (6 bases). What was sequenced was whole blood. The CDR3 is CASSSRDSIYTDTQYF. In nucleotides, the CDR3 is TGTGCCAGCAGCTCCCGGGACTCGATTTACACAGATACGCAGTATTTT.